Below, 30 T cell receptor beta chains from the same sample are listed, as sequenced in a study of T cell changes during pregnancy in multiple sclerosis. Measured with immunoSEQ multiplex PCR; TCRdb has only the in-frame clones, and not every one. The table has 60,000 to 95,000 clones, around 90% seen once. The specimen comprised CD4+ T cells from peripheral blood mononuclear cells, sampled before pregnancy. All receptors come from a female donor with multiple sclerosis, enrolled in a pregnancy study.

V and J are TRBV5-8 and TRBJ1-2; the D gene is possibly TRBD1 (6 bases). Germline V CDR1 and CDR2: SGHTS, YDEGEE. CDR3 size: 14 residues. The V end lost 2 bases, the J end lost 9 bases, and 17 bases lay between the germline ends. The CDR3 DNA reads as TGTGCCAGCAGCTTATCGGGGGGCTCTCGGAGCTACACCTTC. Translated, it gives CASSLSGGSRSYTF. The whole variable domain, remainder taken from reference TRBV5-8 and TRBJ1-2, is EAGVTQSPTHLIKTRGQQATLRCSPISGHTSVYWYQQALGLGLQFLLWYDEGEERNRGNFPPRFSGRQFPNYSSELNVNALELEDSALYLCASSLSGGSRSYTFGSGTRLTVV.

V is TRBV14 and J is TRBJ1-2; possibly TRBD1 for D (6 bases). Trimming removed 3 bases at V and 5 bases at J, with 19 bases between. Germline V gives CDR1 SGHDN, CDR2 FVKESK. The CDR3 is 16 amino acids. CDR3 DNA: TGTGCCAGCAGCCAGAACCCCGGGACACCTTTTTATGGCTACACCTTC. Protein product: CASSQNPGTPFYGYTF. Full variable domain (missing parts from reference TRBV14 and TRBJ1-2): EAGVTQFPSHSVIEKGQTVTLRCDPISGHDNLYWYRRVMGKEIKFLLHFVKESKQDESGMPNNRFLAERTGGTYSTLKVQPAELEDSGVYFCASSQNPGTPFYGYTFGSGTRLTVV.

This clone occurred once. This chain uses TRBV9 with TRBJ1-3; perhaps TRBD1 as D (5 bases). Germline-derived CDR1 and CDR2 are SGDLS and YYNGEE. The CDR3 totals 17 residues. The V and J ends lost 3 bases and 2 bases respectively, with 18 bases between them. The DNA of the CDR3 is TGTGCCAGCAGCGCTGGGGCCGTTAGCAGGGCTGGAAACACCATATATTTT. The encoded protein is CASSAGAVSRAGNTIYF.

The chain joins TRBV30 to TRBJ1-3, with D hard to call. This CDR3 region has 16 residues. V lost 2 bases and J 0 bases, leaving 14 bases between the germline ends. The germline CDR1 and CDR2 sequences are GTSNPN and SVGIG (reference sequence). The CDR3 here is CAWSYSGSRSGNTIYF. The CDR3 nucleotides are TGTGCCTGGAGTTACTCCGGGTCCCGCTCTGGAAACACCATATATTTT.

This chain uses TRBV5-1 with TRBJ2-1, with D possibly TRBD2 on 6 matching bases. The CDR3 loop spans 12 amino acids. Germline CDR1 reads SGHRS; CDR2 reads YFSETQ. Trimming cost V 1 base and J 16 bases, with 15 bases left between them. The CDR3 region has the DNA TGCGCCAGCAGCTTGCGCGGGGAGGTGAAATTCTTC. It is translated as CASSLRGEVKFF.

This sequence joins TRBV4-2 and TRBJ2-2, with D possibly TRBD2 on 6 matching bases. The length of the CDR3 is 15 residues. CDR1 and CDR2 from the germline V gene are LGHNA and YNFKEQ. V was cut by 4 bases and J by 0 bases, with 9 bases left in between. The CDR3 DNA follows: TGTGCCAGCAGCCCCTCTAGCGCGAACACCGGGGAGCTGTTTTTT. Translating gives CASSPSSANTGELFF.

This chain uses TRBV9 with TRBJ1-1, with a tentative D call TRBD1 (5 bases). CDR3 size: 16 residues. Germline V gene sequence: CDR1 SGDLS, CDR2 YYNGEE. Trimming shortened V by 3 bases and J by 0 bases, and 15 bases separated the two germline ends. The CDR3 sequence is CASSAPQGYMNTEAFF. The CDR3 bases are TGTGCCAGCAGCGCTCCCCAGGGCTACATGAACACTGAAGCTTTCTTT. The full variable domain, completed using reference TRBV9 and TRBJ1-1, is DSGVTQTPKHLITATGQRVTLRCSPRSGDLSVYWYQQSLDQGLQFLIQYYNGEERAKGNILERFSAQQFPDLHSELNLSSLELGDSALYFCASSAPQGYMNTEAFFGQGTRLTVV.

V usage is TRBV11-2 and J usage is TRBJ2-1; 11 bases fit TRBD2. The CDR3 spans 16 residues. CDR1 and CDR2 from the germline V gene are SGHAT and FQNNGV. V shed 4 bases and J 7 bases; nucleotides not matched to a gene: 9. DNA for the CDR3: TGTGCCAGCAGCTCTACCTCTAGCGGGGGGAGTAATGAGCAGTTCTTC. Its protein product is CASSSTSSGGSNEQFF.

V is TRBV7-9 and J is TRBJ2-7, with a weak D call TRBD2 (6 bases). Deletions cut 5 bases from V and 2 bases from J, with 13 bases between. In germline, CDR1 is SEHNR, CDR2 FQNEAQ (reference sequence). The CDR3 has 14 amino acids. CDR3 in amino acids: CASSNSGFPYEQYF. In nucleotides, the CDR3 is TGTGCCAGCAGCAATAGCGGATTTCCCTACGAGCAGTACTTC.

The chain has TRBV29-1 and TRBJ1-5; no firm D call. The V end lost 4 bases, the J end lost 7 bases, and 14 bases lay between the germline ends. The CDR3 runs 13 residues. Germline V lookup: CDR1 SQVTM, CDR2 ANQGSEA. CDR3 protein: CSVAWEGGQPQHF. For the CDR3, the DNA is TGCAGCGTTGCATGGGAGGGAGGACAGCCCCAGCATTTT.

This clone was detected once. The V call is TRBV4-1, the J call TRBJ2-3; no clear D gene. Trimming removed 8 bases at V and 2 bases at J, with 14 bases between. In germline, CDR1 is MGHRA, CDR2 YSYEKL. The CDR3 consists of 14 residues. This CDR3 reads CASSSVVPTDTQYF. The DNA of the CDR3 is TGCGCCAGCTCGAGCGTGGTACCCACAGATACGCAGTATTTT.

The chain employs TRBV6-1 and TRBJ2-7; D may be TRBD1 (6 bases). The CDR3 has 14 amino acids. Per germline, CDR1 MNHNS and CDR2 SASEGT. V lost 4 bases, J lost 0 bases, and 10 bases lay in between. The CDR3 loop is CASSGQGGSYEQYF. The CDR3 DNA is TGTGCCAGCAGTGGACAAGGGGGCTCCTACGAGCAGTACTTC.

V is TRBV6-5 and J is TRBJ1-1, with D perhaps matching TRBD1 (5 bases). The germline gives CDR1 MNHEY, CDR2 SVGAGI. Trimming took 6 bases from V and 4 from J, leaving 18 bases between them. The CDR3 totals 15 residues. The DNA for the CDR3 is TGTGCCAGCAGATTGGCAGGGAATGATGGCACTGAAGCTTTCTTT. Amino acids: CASRLAGNDGTEAFF.

V usage is TRBV7-9 and J usage is TRBJ2-4, with no clear D. Germline loops: CDR1 SEHNR, CDR2 FQNEAQ (reference sequence). The CDR3 contains 16 residues. Trimming took 5 bases from V and 5 from J, leaving 19 bases between them. The CDR3 spells CASSLYEAVHQNIQYF. The CDR3 DNA is TGTGCCAGCAGCCTTTATGAGGCAGTCCACCAAAACATTCAGTACTTC.

The gene calls are TRBV18 and TRBJ1-3, with a weak D call TRBD1 (6 bases). This CDR3 spans 15 amino acids. Trimming stripped 2 bases from V and 1 base from J, with 9 bases between. Germline CDR1 is KGHSH and CDR2 is LQKENI. CDR3 loop: CASSPYTGSGNTIYF. The CDR3 DNA sequence: TGTGCCAGCTCACCATATACAGGGTCTGGAAACACCATATATTTT.

The chain links TRBV25-1 to TRBJ1-5; D is perhaps TRBD1 (6 bases). The V end lost 3 bases, the J end lost 3 bases, and 21 bases lay between the germline ends. Germline V gives CDR1 MGHDK, CDR2 SYGVNS. The CDR3 loop spans 18 amino acids. In DNA, the CDR3 is TGTGCCAGCAGTGACAATTCAGAGGGCAGGGGCCCCAATCAGCCCCAGCATTTT. The encoded protein is CASSDNSEGRGPNQPQHF.

Concerning this clone: A junction end diverges from the germline sequence, so it may reflect a read error. J is TRBJ2-3 and V is TRBV7-7; TRBD2 aligns across 11 bases. In germline, CDR1 is SSHAT, CDR2 FNYEAQ (reference sequence). The CDR3 loop spans 16 amino acids. CDR3 loop: CASSLLAGDRTDTQYF. Written as DNA, the CDR3 is TGTGCTAGCAGCTTACTAGCGGGAGACCGCACAGATACGCAGTATTTT.

In its sample, this clone was seen once. This chain joins TRBV4-3 and TRBJ1-4; 8 bases fit TRBD1. Germline CDR1 is LGHNA and CDR2 is YSLEER. The J segment lost 10 bases and the V segment lost 0 bases, leaving 10 bases of the junction unmatched. This CDR3 is built from 16 residues. The CDR3 loop is CASSQDLGDRGGKLFF. The CDR3 region has the DNA TGCGCCAGCAGCCAAGATCTAGGTGACAGGGGAGGAAAACTGTTTTTT.

The gene calls are TRBV7-2 and TRBJ2-2, with a tentative D call TRBD2 (7 bases). Germline V gives CDR1 SGHTA, CDR2 FQGNSA. This CDR3 is built from 17 residues. Trimming left V 3 bases short and J 5 bases short, with 19 bases between. The CDR3 region has the DNA TGTGCCAGCAGCTTGGTGTCGGGGGGCCTGGGAACCGGGGAGCTGTTTTTT. Translating gives CASSLVSGGLGTGELFF.

The gene calls are TRBV19 and TRBJ1-4; TRBD1 agrees at 8 bases. The CDR3 has 17 amino acids. The germline V gene has CDR1 LNHDA and CDR2 SQIVND (reference sequence). Trimming took 5 bases from V and 0 from J; bases not matched to a gene: 8. CDR3 in amino acids: CASSAGQAKATNEKLFF. The CDR3 coding sequence is TGTGCCAGTAGTGCGGGACAGGCGAAAGCAACTAATGAAAAACTGTTTTTT.

This chain links TRBV18 with TRBJ1-2; D remains unclear. Germline V gene lookup returns CDR1 KGHSH and CDR2 LQKENI. V was pared by 5 bases and J by 5 bases, with 12 bases between. This CDR3 region has 13 residues. The CDR3 sequence: CASSGGLEYGYTF. CDR3 bases: TGTGCCAGCTCAGGTGGACTAGAGTATGGCTACACCTTC.

The genes are TRBV18 and TRBJ2-5, with D unclear. Germline V gene data show CDR1 as KGHSH and CDR2 as LQKENI. This CDR3 contains 13 residues. Trimming took off 0 bases at V and 4 bases at J, with 6 bases between the two ends. CDR3 coding DNA: TGTGCCAGCTCACCACCAGGCGGAGAGACCCAGTACTTC. Protein product: CASSPPGGETQYF.

This clone was picked up a small number of times. This chain joins TRBV10-3 and TRBJ1-6; possibly TRBD1 for D (6 bases). V was pared by 3 bases and J by 8 bases, with 11 bases between. This CDR3 has 14 amino acids. Germline V gene lookup returns CDR1 ENHRY and CDR2 SYGVKD. CDR3 nucleotide sequence: TGTGCCATCAGTGAAGGGGGGGCGGATTCACCCCTCCACTTT. Its translation is CAISEGGADSPLHF.

V and J are TRBV11-3 and TRBJ2-2, with no clear D. V was cut by 3 bases and J by 6 bases, with 11 bases left in between. This CDR3 region has 14 residues. CDR1 and CDR2 from the germline V gene are SGHNT and YENEEA. CDR3 residues: CASSFSPVAGELFF. In nucleotides, the CDR3 is TGTGCCAGCAGCTTTTCGCCGGTGGCCGGGGAGCTGTTTTTT.

The chain links TRBV12-5 to TRBJ2-1; 7 bases line up with TRBD1. Germline V gene sequence: CDR1 LGHNT, CDR2 FRNRAP. V shed 1 base, J shed 5 bases, and the junction held 2 bases outside the gene matches. The CDR3 is made up of 14 amino acids. CDR3: CASGLGQGHNEQFF. Written as DNA, the CDR3 is TGTGCTAGTGGTTTGGGACAGGGACACAATGAGCAGTTCTTC.

The J gene is TRBJ2-7, the V gene TRBV5-1, with D tentatively TRBD1 (5 bases). CDR3 length: 14 residues. Germline CDR1 and CDR2: SGHRS and YFSETQ. V shed 4 bases and J shed 2 bases, with 13 bases lying between them. CDR3 sequence reads: CASSTTDRTYEQYF. CDR3 bases: TGCGCCAGCAGCACAACCGACAGAACCTACGAGCAGTACTTC.

The chain has TRBV29-1 and TRBJ2-3; 13 bases line up with TRBD2. CDR3 size: 15 residues. Per the germline V gene, CDR1 is SQVTM and CDR2 is ANQGSEA. V gave up 4 bases and J gave up 6 bases; unmatched junction bases: 7. CDR3 sequence: CSVALGLAGVDTQYF. The CDR3 DNA follows: TGCAGCGTTGCCTTAGGACTAGCGGGAGTGGATACGCAGTATTTT.

For this clone: Mismatch with germline at one junction end may stem from a read error. The chain links TRBV9 to TRBJ1-2, with TRBD1 matching 7 bases. Germline loops: CDR1 SGDLS, CDR2 YYNGEE. The CDR3 has 12 amino acids. CDR3: CASSLNTGTASF. The CDR3, as DNA: TGTGCCAGCAGCTTAAATACGGGGACAGCCTCCTTC.

This clone was picked up one time. The rearrangement uses TRBV5-1 and TRBJ1-4; 7 bases match TRBD1. The length of the CDR3 is 14 residues. With 3 bases clipped from V and 8 bases from J, the junction kept 7 bases outside the gene matches. The germline gives CDR1 SGHRS, CDR2 YFSETQ. In DNA form, the CDR3 reads TGCGCCAGCAGCTCGACAGGGATTAACGAAAAACTGTTTTTT. Protein: CASSSTGINEKLFF.

Only a few counts were recorded for this clone. This rearrangement joins TRBV19 to TRBJ1-6; the match to TRBD1 covers 8 bases. The V gene's germline CDR1 is LNHDA and CDR2 SQIVND (reference sequence). V dropped 5 bases and J dropped 2; count of bases not matched to a gene: 5. The length of the CDR3 is 16 residues. The CDR3 is CASSPKGQAYNSPLHF. Here the CDR3 DNA reads TGTGCCAGTAGTCCAAAGGGACAGGCCTATAATTCACCCCTCCACTTT.